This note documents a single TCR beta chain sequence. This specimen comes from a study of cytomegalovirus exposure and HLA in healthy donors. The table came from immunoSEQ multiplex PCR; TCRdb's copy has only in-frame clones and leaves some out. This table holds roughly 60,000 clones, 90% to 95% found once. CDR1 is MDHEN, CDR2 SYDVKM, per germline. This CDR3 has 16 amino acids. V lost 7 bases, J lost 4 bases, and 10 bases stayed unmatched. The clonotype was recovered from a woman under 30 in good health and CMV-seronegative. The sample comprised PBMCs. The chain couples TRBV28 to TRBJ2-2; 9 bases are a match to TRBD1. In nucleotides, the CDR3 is TGTGCCAGCAAAGAAACCGGGACAGGGTTCACCGGGGAGCTGTTTTTT. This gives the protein CASKETGTGFTGELFF.